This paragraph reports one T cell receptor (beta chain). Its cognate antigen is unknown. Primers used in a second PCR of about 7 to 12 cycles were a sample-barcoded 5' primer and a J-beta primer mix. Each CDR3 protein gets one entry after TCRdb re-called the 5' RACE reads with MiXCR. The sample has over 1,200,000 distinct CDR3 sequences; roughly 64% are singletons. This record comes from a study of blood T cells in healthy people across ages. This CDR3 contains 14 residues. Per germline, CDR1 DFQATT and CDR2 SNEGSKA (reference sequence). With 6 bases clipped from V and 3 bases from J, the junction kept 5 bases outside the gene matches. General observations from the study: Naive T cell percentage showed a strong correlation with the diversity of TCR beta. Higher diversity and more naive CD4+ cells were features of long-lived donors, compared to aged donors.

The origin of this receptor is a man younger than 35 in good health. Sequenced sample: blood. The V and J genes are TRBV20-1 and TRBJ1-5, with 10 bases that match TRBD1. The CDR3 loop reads CSARTGGNNQPQHF. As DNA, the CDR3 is TGCAGTGCCCGGACAGGGGGGAACAATCAGCCCCAGCATTTT.